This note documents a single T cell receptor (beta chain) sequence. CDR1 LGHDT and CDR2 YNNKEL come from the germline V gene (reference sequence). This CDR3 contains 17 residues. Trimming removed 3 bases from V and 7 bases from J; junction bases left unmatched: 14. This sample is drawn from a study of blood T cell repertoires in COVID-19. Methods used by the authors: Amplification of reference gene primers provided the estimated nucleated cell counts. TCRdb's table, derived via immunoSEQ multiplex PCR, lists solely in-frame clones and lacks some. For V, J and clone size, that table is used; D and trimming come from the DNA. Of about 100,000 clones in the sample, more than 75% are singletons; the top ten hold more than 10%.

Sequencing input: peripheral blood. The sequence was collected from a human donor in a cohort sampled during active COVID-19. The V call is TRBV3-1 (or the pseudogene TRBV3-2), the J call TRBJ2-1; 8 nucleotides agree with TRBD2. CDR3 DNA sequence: TGTGCCAGCAGCCAGCGCGCGGGAGGCACTGTTAGAAATGAGCAGTTCTTC. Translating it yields CASSQRAGGTVRNEQFF.